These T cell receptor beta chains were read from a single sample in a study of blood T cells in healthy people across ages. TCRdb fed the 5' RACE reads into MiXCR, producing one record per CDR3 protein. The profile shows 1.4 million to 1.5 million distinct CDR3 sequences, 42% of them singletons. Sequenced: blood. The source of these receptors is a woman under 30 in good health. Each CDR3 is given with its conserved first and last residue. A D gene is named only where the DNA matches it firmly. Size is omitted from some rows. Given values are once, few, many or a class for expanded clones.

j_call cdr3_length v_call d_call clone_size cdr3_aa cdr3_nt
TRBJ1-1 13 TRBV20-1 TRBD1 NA CSAQDRTNTEAFF TGCAGTGCCCAGGACAGGACGAACACTGAAGCTTTCTTT
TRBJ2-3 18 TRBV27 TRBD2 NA CASSRKSPSGASTDTQYF TGTGCCAGCAGTCGCAAAAGCCCTAGCGGGGCTAGCACAGATACGCAGTATTTT
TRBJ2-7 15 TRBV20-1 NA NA CSARDEGRSSYEQYF TGCAGTGCTAGAGATGAGGGACGGAGCTCCTACGAGCAGTACTTC
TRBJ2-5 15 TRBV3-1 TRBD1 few CASSYGQVIMETQYF TGTGCCAGCAGTTATGGACAGGTGATAATGGAGACCCAGTACTTC
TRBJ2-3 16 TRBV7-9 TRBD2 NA CASSPGTSDNTDTQYF TGTGCCAGCAGCCCTGGGACTAGCGATAACACAGATACGCAGTATTTT
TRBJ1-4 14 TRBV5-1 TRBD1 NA CASRLQGPNEKLFF TGCGCCAGCAGGTTACAGGGGCCTAATGAAAAACTGTTTTTT
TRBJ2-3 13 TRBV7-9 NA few CASSPLSGHTQYF TGTGCCAGCAGCCCCCTCTCCGGCCATACGCAGTATTTT
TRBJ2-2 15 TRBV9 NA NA CASSAGGGRSGELFF TGTGCCAGCAGCGCGGGTGGGGGGCGAAGCGGGGAGCTGTTTTTT
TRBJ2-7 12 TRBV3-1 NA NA CASSRSKDEQYF TGTGCCAGCAGCAGATCGAAGGACGAGCAGTACTTC
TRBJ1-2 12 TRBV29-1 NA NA CSVGGLSYGYTF TGCAGCGTTGGGGGGCTATCCTATGGCTACACCTTC
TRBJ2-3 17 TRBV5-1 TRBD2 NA CASSLVAGGPRTDTQYF TGCGCCAGCAGCTTGGTAGCGGGAGGGCCGAGGACAGATACGCAGTATTTT
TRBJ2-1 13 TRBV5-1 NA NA CASSLAALGEQFF TGCGCCAGCAGCTTGGCCGCATTGGGCGAGCAGTTCTTC
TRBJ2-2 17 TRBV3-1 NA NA CASSHFAGSSSTGELFF TGTGCCAGCAGCCATTTCGCGGGGAGCTCGAGCACCGGGGAGCTGTTTTTT
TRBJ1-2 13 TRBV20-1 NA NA CSASVTTNYGYTF TGCAGTGCTAGTGTGACCACTAACTATGGCTACACCTTC
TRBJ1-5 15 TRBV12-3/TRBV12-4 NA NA CASSIGQVGNQPQHF TGTGCCAGCAGTATAGGACAAGTTGGCAATCAGCCCCAGCATTTT
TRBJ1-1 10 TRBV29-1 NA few CSWGHTEAFF TGCAGTTGGGGACACACTGAAGCTTTCTTT
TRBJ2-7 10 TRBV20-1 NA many CSALGYEQYF TGCAGTGCTTTGGGCTACGAGCAGTACTTC
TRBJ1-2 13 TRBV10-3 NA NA CAISESVVYGYTF TGTGCCATCAGTGAGTCTGTGGTCTATGGCTACACCTTC
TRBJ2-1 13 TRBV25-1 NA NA CASSEVRDGRQFF TGTGCCAGCAGTGAAGTCAGGGATGGACGGCAGTTCTTC
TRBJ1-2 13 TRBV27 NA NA CASSPTGIRGYTF TGTGCCAGCAGTCCAACAGGGATCCGGGGCTACACCTTC
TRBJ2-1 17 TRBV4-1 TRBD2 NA CASSQDEAGGAYNEQFF TGCGCCAGCAGCCAAGATGAAGCGGGGGGGGCCTACAATGAGCAGTTCTTC
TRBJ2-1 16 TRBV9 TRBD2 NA CASSAWGEGLADEQFF TGTGCCAGCAGCGCCTGGGGAGAGGGGCTAGCGGATGAGCAGTTCTTC
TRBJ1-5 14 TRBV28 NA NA CASSFSWGNQPQHF TGTGCCAGCAGTTTCTCATGGGGAAATCAGCCCCAGCATTTT
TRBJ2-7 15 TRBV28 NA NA CASSSSGTVTYEQYF TGTGCCAGCAGTTCGTCCGGGACGGTCACCTACGAGCAGTACTTC
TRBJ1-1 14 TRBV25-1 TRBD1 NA CTSSETGGRTEAFF TGTACCAGCAGCGAGACAGGGGGCAGGACTGAAGCTTTCTTT
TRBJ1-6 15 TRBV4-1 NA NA CAGSQEGGGRSPLHF TGCGCCGGCAGCCAAGAAGGGGGTGGCCGGTCACCCCTCCACTTT
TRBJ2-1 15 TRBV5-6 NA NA CASSLGPDIDNEQFF TGTGCCAGCAGCTTGGGGCCGGACATAGACAATGAGCAGTTCTTC
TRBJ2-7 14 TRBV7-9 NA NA CASSLETGALEQYF TGTGCCAGCAGCTTAGAGACGGGGGCTCTCGAGCAGTACTTC
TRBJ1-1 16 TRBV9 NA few CASSPGTPSVNTEAFF TGTGCCAGCAGCCCTGGGACACCCTCCGTGAACACTGAAGCTTTCTTT
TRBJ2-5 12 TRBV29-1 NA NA CSGHRADETQYF TGCAGCGGTCACAGGGCGGACGAGACCCAGTACTTC
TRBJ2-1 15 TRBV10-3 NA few CAISGTAMRVNEQFF TGTGCCATCAGTGGGACCGCCATGAGGGTCAATGAGCAGTTCTTC
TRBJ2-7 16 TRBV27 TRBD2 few CASSMGLAATGYEQYF TGTGCCAGCAGTATGGGACTAGCGGCAACGGGTTACGAGCAGTACTTC
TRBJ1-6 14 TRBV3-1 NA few CASSLRGQPSPLHF TGTGCCAGCAGCCTAAGAGGACAGCCTTCACCCCTCCACTTT
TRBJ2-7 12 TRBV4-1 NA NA CASSPPPGEQYF TGCGCCAGCAGCCCGCCGCCGGGGGAGCAGTACTTC
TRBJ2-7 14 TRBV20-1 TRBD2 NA CSAGTSGGSYEQYF TGCAGTGCGGGGACTAGCGGGGGCTCCTACGAGCAGTACTTC
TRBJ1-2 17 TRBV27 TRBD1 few CASSTRDRGRRGYGYTF TGTGCCAGCAGTACCCGGGACAGGGGACGAAGAGGCTATGGCTACACCTTC
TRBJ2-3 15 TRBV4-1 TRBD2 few CASSQQREGRDTQYF TGCGCCAGCAGCCAGCAGCGGGAGGGCCGAGATACGCAGTATTTT
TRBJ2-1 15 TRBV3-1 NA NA CASSQWGNDYNEQFF TGTGCCAGCAGCCAGTGGGGGAACGACTACAATGAGCAGTTCTTC
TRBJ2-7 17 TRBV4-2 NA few CASSQEGGGLALYEQYF TGTGCCAGCAGCCAAGAGGGTGGGGGACTCGCACTTTACGAGCAGTACTTC
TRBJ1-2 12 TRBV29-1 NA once CSVTGTVDGYTF TGCAGCGTTACCGGGACGGTGGACGGCTACACCTTC
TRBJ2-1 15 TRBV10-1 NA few CASSGSESSYNEQFF TGCGCCAGCAGTGGTAGCGAGAGCTCCTACAATGAGCAGTTCTTC
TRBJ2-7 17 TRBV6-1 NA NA CASSTHGPVGYPYEQYF TGTGCCAGCAGTACCCACGGTCCAGTCGGTTACCCTTACGAGCAGTACTTC
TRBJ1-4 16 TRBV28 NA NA CASSGTATFSNEKLFF TGTGCCAGCAGCGGGACTGCTACTTTTTCTAATGAAAAACTGTTTTTT
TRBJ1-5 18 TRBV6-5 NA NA CASSHSGSGARSNQPQHF TGTGCCAGCAGCCACTCGGGGAGCGGGGCGCGGAGCAATCAGCCCCAGCATTTT
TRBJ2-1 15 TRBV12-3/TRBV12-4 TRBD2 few CASSPQQREVHEQFF TGTGCCAGCAGCCCCCAGCAGCGGGAGGTGCATGAGCAGTTCTTC
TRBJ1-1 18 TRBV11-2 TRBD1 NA CASSLREGANLVNTEAFF TGTGCCAGCAGCTTAAGGGAGGGGGCGAACCTAGTGAACACTGAAGCTTTCTTT
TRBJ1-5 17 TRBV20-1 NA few CSASNPSSGGGDQPQHF TGCAGTGCTAGTAACCCCTCGTCGGGTGGGGGAGATCAGCCCCAGCATTTT
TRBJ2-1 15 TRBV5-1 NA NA CASSLDGSTYNDQFF TGCGCCAGCAGCTTGGACGGTTCCACCTACAATGACCAGTTCTTC
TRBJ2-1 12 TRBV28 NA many CASRTAYNEQFF TGTGCCAGCAGGACGGCGTACAATGAGCAGTTCTTC
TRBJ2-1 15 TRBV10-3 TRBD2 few CAISGPSGSDNEQFF TGTGCCATCAGTGGGCCTAGCGGTTCGGACAATGAGCAGTTCTTC
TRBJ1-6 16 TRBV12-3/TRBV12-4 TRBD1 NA CASSTLGRGSNSPLHF TGTGCCAGCAGCACCCTGGGCAGGGGGTCTAATTCACCCCTCCACTTT
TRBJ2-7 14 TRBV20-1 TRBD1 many CSARSGTGAYEQYF TGCAGTGCTAGGTCCGGGACAGGGGCCTACGAGCAGTACTTC
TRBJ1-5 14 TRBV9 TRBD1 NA CASSGGQAGQPQHF TGTGCCAGCAGCGGGGGACAGGCGGGGCAGCCCCAGCATTTT
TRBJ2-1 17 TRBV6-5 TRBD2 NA CASSYRTSGRGSETQFF TGTGCCAGCAGTTACCGAACTAGCGGGAGAGGGTCAGAGACCCAGTTCTTC
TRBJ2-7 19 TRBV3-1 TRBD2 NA CASSQDVWTSGGDSYEQYF TGTGCCAGCAGCCAAGATGTTTGGACTAGCGGGGGCGACTCCTACGAGCAGTACTTC